This T cell receptor beta chain came from a study of control samples from healthy donors and cancer patients. Germline V gene sequence: CDR1 MNHEY, CDR2 SMNVEV (reference sequence). Trimming stripped 2 bases from V and 0 bases from J, with 5 bases between. The CDR3 consists of 14 residues. Profiling relied on immunoSEQ multiplex PCR, and the TCRdb table lists in-frame clones only, not all of them. This sample yields roughly 370,000 clones, of which 75% to 95% are seen a single time; more than 6% belongs to the top ten. The V gene is TRBV27, the J gene TRBJ2-1; no clear D gene. What was sequenced was PBMCs. The receptor was derived from a man between 40 and 49 years old with head and neck cancer. The CDR3 DNA follows: TGTGCCAGCAGTTTACGGAGCTCCTACAATGAGCAGTTCTTC. Its translation: CASSLRSSYNEQFF.